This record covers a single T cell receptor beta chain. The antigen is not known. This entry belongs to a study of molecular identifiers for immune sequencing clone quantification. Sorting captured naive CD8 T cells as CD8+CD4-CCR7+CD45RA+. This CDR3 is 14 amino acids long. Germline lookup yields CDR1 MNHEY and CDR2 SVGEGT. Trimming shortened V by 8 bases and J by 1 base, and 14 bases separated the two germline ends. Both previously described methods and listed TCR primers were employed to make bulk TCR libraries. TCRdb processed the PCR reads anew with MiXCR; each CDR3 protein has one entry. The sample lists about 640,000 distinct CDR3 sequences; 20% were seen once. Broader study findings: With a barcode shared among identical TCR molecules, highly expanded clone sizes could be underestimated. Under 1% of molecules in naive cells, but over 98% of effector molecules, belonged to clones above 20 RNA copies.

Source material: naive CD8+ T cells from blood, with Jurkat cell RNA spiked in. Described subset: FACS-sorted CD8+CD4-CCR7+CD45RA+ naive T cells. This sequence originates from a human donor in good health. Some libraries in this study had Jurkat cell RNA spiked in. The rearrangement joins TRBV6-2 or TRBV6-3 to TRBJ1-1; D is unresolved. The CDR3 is CASGPSSWNTEAFF. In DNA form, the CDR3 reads TGTGCCAGCGGTCCTTCGAGTTGGAACACTGAAGCTTTCTTT.